One and the same sample provided the 20 T cell receptor beta chains below, sequenced in a study of T cells in tumors after PD-1 blockade. Assay used: immunoSEQ multiplex PCR; TCRdb lists only in-frame clones, some missing. The table shows approximately 48,000 clones, with about 84% occurring only once. This specimen was PBMCs, taken before anti-PD-1 treatment. The source is a human donor with basal cell carcinoma.

The rearrangement joins TRBV3-1 (or the pseudogene TRBV3-2) to TRBJ1-2; TRBD1 might be the D (5 bases). This CDR3 comprises 15 residues. Trimming cost V 2 bases and J 4 bases, with 14 bases left between them. Germline V gives CDR1 LGHDT, CDR2 YNNKEL (reference sequence). CDR3 residues: CASSQQGLSAYGYTF. CDR3 nucleotide sequence: TGTGCCAGCAGCCAACAGGGACTTTCGGCCTATGGCTACACCTTC.

CDR3 DNA sequence: TGTGCCAGCAGCGTAGCTAGGGAATCCTATGGCTACACCTTC. This gives the protein CASSVARESYGYTF. The V gene is TRBV9, the J gene TRBJ1-2; D not resolved. The CDR3 has 14 residues. Trimming shortened V by 0 bases and J by 4 bases, and 10 bases separated the two germline ends. Germline lookup yields CDR1 SGDLS and CDR2 YYNGEE.

J is TRBJ2-7 and V is TRBV27; 7 bases are shared with TRBD1. The CDR3 loop spans 13 amino acids. The J segment lost 2 bases and the V segment lost 2 bases, leaving 0 bases of the junction unmatched. The germline V gene has CDR1 MNHEY and CDR2 SMNVEV (reference sequence). The CDR3 bases are TGTGCCAGCAGTTTAGGGACAGCCTACGAGCAGTACTTC. It translates to CASSLGTAYEQYF.

V gene TRBV5-6 combines with J gene TRBJ2-5; 10 positions agree with TRBD2. J gave up 2 bases and V 5 bases, and 6 bases lay outside the gene matches. The germline V gene has CDR1 SGHDT and CDR2 YYEEEE. The CDR3 length is 15 residues. This chain's CDR3 is CASRVLAGEQETQYF. The CDR3, as DNA: TGTGCCAGCAGAGTTCTAGCGGGGGAACAAGAGACCCAGTACTTC.

The table lists this clone with a count of one. V usage is TRBV24-1 and J usage is TRBJ2-5; TRBD2 matches at 11 bases. CDR1 is KGHDR and CDR2 is SFDVKD in the germline V gene. V dropped 6 bases and J dropped 5; count of bases not matched to a gene: 7. This CDR3 has 15 residues. The chain's CDR3 is CATSFSGGAGETQYF. CDR3 DNA sequence: TGTGCCACCAGTTTTAGCGGGGGGGCTGGGGAGACCCAGTACTTC.

The genes are TRBV2 and TRBJ2-7, with 8 bases identical to TRBD1. V gave up 8 bases and J gave up 2 bases; unmatched junction bases: 2. Germline V gives CDR1 SNHLY, CDR2 FYNNEI. This CDR3 has 12 amino acids. The DNA of the CDR3 is TGTGCCAGCTCAGGGGGCCCCTACGAGCAGTACTTC. It is translated as CASSGGPYEQYF.

The chain has TRBV30 and TRBJ1-3; no clear D. CDR3 size: 12 residues. V gave up 3 bases and J gave up 7 bases, with 10 bases separating them. The germline gives CDR1 GTSNPN, CDR2 SVGIG (reference sequence). The DNA of the CDR3 is TGTGCCTGGAGGGAGCTAACTAACACCATATATTTT. This encodes CAWRELTNTIYF. The full variable domain, with the rest looked up from reference TRBV30 and TRBJ1-3, is SQTIHQWPATLVQPVGSPLSLECTVEGTSNPNLYWYRQAAGRGLQLLFYSVGIGQISSEVPQNLSASRPQDRQFILSSKKLLLSDSGFYLCAWRELTNTIYFGEGSWLTVV.

The DNA for the CDR3 is TGCAGTGGACAGGGGGTGAACGAGCAGTACTTC. It specifies CSGQGVNEQYF. The gene calls are TRBV20-1 and TRBJ2-7, with TRBD1 matching 9 bases. Per germline, CDR1 DFQATT and CDR2 SNEGSKA (reference sequence). V shed 7 bases and J 5 bases; nucleotides not matched to a gene: 3. This CDR3 contains 11 residues.

CDR3 in amino acids: CASSPQRSEQFF. CDR3 DNA sequence: TGTGCCAGCTCACCACAGCGGTCGGAACAGTTCTTC. This chain connects TRBV18 to TRBJ2-1; D is possibly TRBD2 (5 bases). The CDR3 is made up of 12 amino acids. V was clipped by 1 base and J by 13 bases, with 11 bases between them. CDR1 and CDR2 (germline): KGHSH, LQKENI.

The chain combines TRBV6-2 or TRBV6-3 with TRBJ1-5; D is perhaps TRBD1 (6 bases). Germline V gene sequence: CDR1 MNHEY, CDR2 SVGEGT. Trimming cost V 0 bases and J 6 bases, with 12 bases left between them. There are 15 residues in the CDR3. The CDR3 DNA sequence: TGTGCCAGCAGTTACTCTGGGGGGCCTGTTCAGCCCCAGCATTTT. This codes for CASSYSGGPVQPQHF.

The chain links TRBV5-6 to TRBJ2-2, with TRBD1 matching over 8 bases. With V trimmed by 3 bases and J by 1 base, 2 bases remained unmatched. The V gene's germline CDR1 is SGHDT and CDR2 YYEEEE. The CDR3 has 15 residues. The CDR3 reads CASSSGTGNTGELFF. CDR3 nucleotides: TGTGCCAGCAGCTCCGGGACAGGGAACACCGGGGAGCTGTTTTTT.

The J gene is TRBJ2-4, the V gene TRBV7-2, with 10 bases aligning to TRBD2. Germline V gives CDR1 SGHTA, CDR2 FQGNSA. Trimming at V came to 3 bases and at J to 9 bases, leaving 11 bases not matched to a gene. The CDR3 spans 16 residues. The CDR3 DNA follows: TGTGCCAGCAGCTTTAATCAGCGGGGGGGCCGAGGCATTCAGTACTTC. Protein sequence: CASSFNQRGGRGIQYF. The entire variable domain, with the rest obtained from reference TRBV7-2 and TRBJ2-4, is as follows: GAGVSQSPSNKVTEKGKDVELRCDPISGHTALYWYRQSLGQGLEFLIYFQGNSAPDKSGLPSDRFSAERTGGSVSTLTIQRTQQEDSAVYLCASSFNQRGGRGIQYFGAGTRLSVL.

J is TRBJ1-4 and V is TRBV10-3; D uncertain. The CDR3 consists of 16 residues. Trimming cost V 0 bases and J 8 bases, with 16 bases left between them. From germline, CDR1 is ENHRY and CDR2 SYGVKD. CDR3 region: CAISESYSGIGEKLFF. Here the CDR3 DNA reads TGTGCCATCAGTGAGTCATATAGCGGGATTGGAGAAAAACTGTTTTTT.

The chain has TRBV19 and TRBJ2-2; D is uncertain. The V end lost 5 bases, the J end lost 5 bases, and 9 bases lay between the germline ends. The CDR3 totals 13 residues. Germline V gene sequence: CDR1 LNHDA, CDR2 SQIVND (reference sequence). CDR3 amino acids: CASSPDVTGELFF. CDR3 bases: TGTGCCAGTAGTCCTGATGTTACCGGGGAGCTGTTTTTT. The full variable domain, with the rest looked up from reference TRBV19 and TRBJ2-2, is DGGITQSPKYLFRKEGQNVTLSCEQNLNHDAMYWYRQDPGQGLRLIYYSQIVNDFQKGDIAEGYSVSREKKESFPLTVTSAQKNPTAFYLCASSPDVTGELFFGEGSRLTVL.

This clone turned up a few times. The rearrangement links TRBV19 to TRBJ1-6; 12 nucleotides match TRBD1. The CDR3 totals 19 residues. V gave up 7 bases and J gave up 0 bases; unmatched junction bases: 10. Germline V gene sequence: CDR1 LNHDA, CDR2 SQIVND (reference sequence). The CDR3 reads CASKPPGTGGLSYNSPLHF. The DNA of the CDR3 is TGTGCCAGTAAACCCCCGGGGACAGGGGGCCTCTCCTATAATTCACCCCTCCACTTT. The variable domain in full, with the rest retrieved from reference TRBV19 and TRBJ1-6, is DGGITQSPKYLFRKEGQNVTLSCEQNLNHDAMYWYRQDPGQGLRLIYYSQIVNDFQKGDIAEGYSVSREKKESFPLTVTSAQKNPTAFYLCASKPPGTGGLSYNSPLHFGNGTRLTVT.

This rearrangement joins TRBV7-2 to TRBJ2-1; D perhaps matches TRBD1 (5 bases). The CDR3 has 13 residues. In germline, CDR1 is SGHTA, CDR2 FQGNSA. Deletions cut 4 bases from V and 7 bases from J, with 11 bases between. The CDR3 nucleotides read TGTGCCAGCAGCTCGACGGCAGGGAATGAGCAGTTCTTC. Protein sequence: CASSSTAGNEQFF.

This chain connects TRBV21-1 to TRBJ2-2; the table's TRBD1 call for D was not verified on the DNA. TRBV21-1 is classified as a pseudogene. There are 19 residues in the CDR3. The CDR3 nucleotides read TGTGCCAGCAGCGCCAGGGCAGGGGCCCTCCCTCCCGAACACCGGGGAGCTGTTTTT. Translating it yields CASSARAGALPPEHRGAVF.

The chain's CDR3 is CASSQVEGGREPQHF. The CDR3 DNA follows: TGCGCCAGCAGCCAAGTTGAAGGGGGTAGGGAGCCCCAGCATTTT. This rearrangement joins TRBV4-1 to TRBJ1-5; a weak D match, TRBD1 (6 bases). V was trimmed by 1 base and J by 8 bases, leaving 15 bases between them. The CDR3 is 15 residues long. Per germline, CDR1 MGHRA and CDR2 YSYEKL.

This clone has just one count. The rearrangement uses TRBV29-1 and TRBJ2-1, with D perhaps TRBD1 (6 bases). Germline CDR1 SQVTM, CDR2 ANQGSEA. The CDR3 runs 12 residues. The V gene lost 4 bases and the J gene lost 7 bases, with 11 bases spanning the gap. CDR3 residues: CSVGVGQNEQFF. The CDR3 DNA follows: TGCAGCGTTGGGGTAGGACAGAATGAGCAGTTCTTC.

This chain joins TRBV29-1 and TRBJ2-1; the D gene is possibly TRBD1 (6 bases). CDR3 length: 11 residues. V shed 3 bases and J shed 7 bases, with 7 bases lying between them. Germline V gene lookup returns CDR1 SQVTM and CDR2 ANQGSEA. CDR3 residues: CSVDRGNEQFF. CDR3 nucleotide sequence: TGCAGCGTTGACAGGGGTAATGAGCAGTTCTTC.